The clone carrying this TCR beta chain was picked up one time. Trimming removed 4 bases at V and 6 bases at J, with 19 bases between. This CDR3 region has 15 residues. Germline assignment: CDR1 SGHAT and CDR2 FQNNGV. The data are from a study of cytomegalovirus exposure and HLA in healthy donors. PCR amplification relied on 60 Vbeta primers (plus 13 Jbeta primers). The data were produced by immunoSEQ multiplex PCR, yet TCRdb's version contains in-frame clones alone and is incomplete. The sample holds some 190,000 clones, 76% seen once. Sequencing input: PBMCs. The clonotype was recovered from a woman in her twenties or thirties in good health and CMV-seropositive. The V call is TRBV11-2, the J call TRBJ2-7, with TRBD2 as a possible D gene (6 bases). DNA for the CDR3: TGTGCCAGCAGCTCCGCTCGACTAGTTTCCGCCGAGCAGTACTTC. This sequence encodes CASSSARLVSAEQYF.